This T cell receptor beta chain was sequenced for a study of radiotherapy plus CTLA-4 blockade in lung cancer. Study findings and constraints: Clones derived from tumor TCRs expanded in blood after radiotherapy plus ipilimumab.

This table comes from immunoSEQ multiplex PCR, and its TCRdb copy is limited to in-frame clones, with some not included. The top ten clones hold approximately 17% of a sample with around 56,000 clones, around 79% of them seen once. Remarks on this clone: Its antigen is unknown.

This CDR3 spans 14 amino acids. V dropped 4 bases and J dropped 6; count of bases not matched to a gene: 5. Germline CDR1 LNHDA, CDR2 SQIVND (reference sequence). The V and J genes are TRBV19 and TRBJ1-5; 8 bases align to TRBD1. Here the sequenced sample was peripheral blood, taken from a patient treated with radiotherapy plus ipilimumab. The receptor comes from a human donor with non-small cell lung cancer who had a complete response to radiotherapy plus ipilimumab. Here the CDR3 reads CASSNQGAGQPQHF. In DNA form, the CDR3 reads TGTGCCAGTAGTAATCAGGGGGCGGGTCAGCCCCAGCATTTT.